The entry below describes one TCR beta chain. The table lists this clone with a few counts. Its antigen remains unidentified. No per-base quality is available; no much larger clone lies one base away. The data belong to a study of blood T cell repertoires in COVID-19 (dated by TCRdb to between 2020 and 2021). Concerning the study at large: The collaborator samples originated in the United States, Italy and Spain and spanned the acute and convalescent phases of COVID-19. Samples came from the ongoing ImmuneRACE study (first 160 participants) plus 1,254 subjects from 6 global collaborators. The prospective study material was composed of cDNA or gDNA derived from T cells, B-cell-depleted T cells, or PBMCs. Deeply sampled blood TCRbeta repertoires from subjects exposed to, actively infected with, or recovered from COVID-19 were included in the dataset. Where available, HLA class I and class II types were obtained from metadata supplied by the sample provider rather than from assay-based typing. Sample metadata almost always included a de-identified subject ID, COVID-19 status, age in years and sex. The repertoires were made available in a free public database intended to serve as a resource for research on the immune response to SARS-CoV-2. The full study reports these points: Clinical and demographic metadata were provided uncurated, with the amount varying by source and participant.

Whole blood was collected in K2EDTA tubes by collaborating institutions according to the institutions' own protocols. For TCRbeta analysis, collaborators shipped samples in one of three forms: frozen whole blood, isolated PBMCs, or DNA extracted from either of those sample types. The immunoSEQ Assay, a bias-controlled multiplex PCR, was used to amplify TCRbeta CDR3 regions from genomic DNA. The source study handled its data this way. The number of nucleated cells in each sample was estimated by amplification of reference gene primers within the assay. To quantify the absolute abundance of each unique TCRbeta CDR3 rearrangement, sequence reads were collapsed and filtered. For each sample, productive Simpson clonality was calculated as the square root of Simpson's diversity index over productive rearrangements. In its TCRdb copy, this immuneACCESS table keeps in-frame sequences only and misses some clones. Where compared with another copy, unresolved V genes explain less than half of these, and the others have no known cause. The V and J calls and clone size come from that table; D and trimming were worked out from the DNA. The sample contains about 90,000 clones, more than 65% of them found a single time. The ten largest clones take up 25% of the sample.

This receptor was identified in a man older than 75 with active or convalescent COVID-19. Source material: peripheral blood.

Here is the DNA: TGTGCCAGCAGCAGACTAGTGAACACCGGGGAGCTGTTTTTT. Its protein product is CASSRLVNTGELFF. This chain joins TRBV7-3 to TRBJ2-2; perhaps TRBD2 is the D gene, with 6 bases matching. The cysteine opens and the phenylalanine closes a CDR3 of 14 amino acids. Kept here is only the CDR3 DNA, which spans 42 bases and is read in frame from base 1. The trim is 5 bases for V and 1 base for J, with a gap of 8 bases between the germline ends. The germline V gene encodes CDR1 SGHTA and CDR2 FQGTGA.